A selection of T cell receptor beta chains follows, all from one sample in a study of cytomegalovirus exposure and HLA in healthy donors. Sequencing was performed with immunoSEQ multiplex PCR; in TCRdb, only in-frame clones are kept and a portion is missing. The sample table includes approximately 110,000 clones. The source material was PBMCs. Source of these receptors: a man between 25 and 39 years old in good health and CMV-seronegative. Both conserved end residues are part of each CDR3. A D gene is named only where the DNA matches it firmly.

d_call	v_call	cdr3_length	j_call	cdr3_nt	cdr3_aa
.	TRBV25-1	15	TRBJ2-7	TGTGCCAGCAGTGAGGAAGCGGCGCATCCCTACGAGCAGTACTTC	CASSEEAAHPYEQYF
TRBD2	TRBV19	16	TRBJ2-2	TGTGCCAGTACCACGGGACTAGCGGACCTCCCCGGGGAGCTGTTTTTT	CASTTGLADLPGELFF
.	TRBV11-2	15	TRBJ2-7	TGTGCCAGCAGCCCCACCCGGGACACGGCCTACGAGCAGTACTTC	CASSPTRDTAYEQYF
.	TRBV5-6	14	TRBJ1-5	TGTGCCAGCAGCTTGGGAACACCGAATCAGCCCCAGCATTTT	CASSLGTPNQPQHF
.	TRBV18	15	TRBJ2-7	TGTGCCAGCTCACCCCGACACGAATTGGCCTACGAGCAGTACTTC	CASSPRHELAYEQYF
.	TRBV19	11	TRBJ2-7	TGTGCCACGGCGGATACTTCCGAGCAGTACTTC	CATADTSEQYF
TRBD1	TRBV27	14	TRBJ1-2	TGTGCCAGCAGAACGGACAGGGCCTCTCATGGCTACACCTTC	CASRTDRASHGYTF
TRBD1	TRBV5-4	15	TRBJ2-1	TGTGCCAGCAGCCCGGGACAGGGGACGATAGATGAGCAGTTCTTC	CASSPGQGTIDEQFF
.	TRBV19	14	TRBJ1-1	TGTGCCTCGAGTCCGGCAGGTGCGAAGATTGGAGCTTTCTTT	CASSPAGAKIGAFF
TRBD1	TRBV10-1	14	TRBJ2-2	TGCGCCAGCAGCATTCAACAGGGGACCGGGGAGCTGTTTTTT	CASSIQQGTGELFF
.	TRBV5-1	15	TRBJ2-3	TGCGCCAGCAGCCCAGGGCTACAATCATCCAATACGCAGTATTTT	CASSPGLQSSNTQYF
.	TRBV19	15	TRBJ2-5	TGTGCCAGTAGTATAGATCGAGGAAGCCAAGAGACCCAGTACTTC	CASSIDRGSQETQYF
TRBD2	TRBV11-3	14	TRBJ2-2	TGTGCCAGCAGCTCCCGGACTAGCTCCGGGGAGCTGTTTTTT	CASSSRTSSGELFF
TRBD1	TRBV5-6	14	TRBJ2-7	TGTGCCAGCAGCTTAGTGGACAGGACCTACGAGCAGTACTTC	CASSLVDRTYEQYF
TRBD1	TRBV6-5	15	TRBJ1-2	TGTGCCAGCAGTCCTGGACAGGGGGACTACTATGGCTACACCTTC	CASSPGQGDYYGYTF
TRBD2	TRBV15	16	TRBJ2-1	TGTGCCACCAGCAGGGGCAGCGGGAGCTCCTACAATGAGCAGTTCTTC	CATSRGSGSSYNEQFF
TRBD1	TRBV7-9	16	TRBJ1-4	TGTGCCAGCAGCTTGGGTGAAACAGGGGGCAGTGAAAAACTGTTTTTT	CASSLGETGGSEKLFF
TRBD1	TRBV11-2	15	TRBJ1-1	TGTGCCAGCAGCTTAGGGCCGGACAGGGTGGCTGAAGCTTTCTTT	CASSLGPDRVAEAFF
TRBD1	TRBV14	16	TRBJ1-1	TGTGCCAGCAGCCGAAGGCCGACAGGGATTGACACTGAAGCTTTCTTT	CASSRRPTGIDTEAFF
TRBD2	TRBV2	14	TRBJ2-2	TGTGCCAGAACCGGGACTAGCGGCACCGGGGAGCTGTTTTTT	CARTGTSGTGELFF
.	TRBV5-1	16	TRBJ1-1	TGCGCCAGCAGCCTCACCGCAGGGAATTTGGAGCCTGAAGCTTTCTTT	CASSLTAGNLEPEAFF
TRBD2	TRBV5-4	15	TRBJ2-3	TGTGCCAGCAGCTTGTGGCTAGCGGGGGCAGATACGCAGTATTTT	CASSLWLAGADTQYF
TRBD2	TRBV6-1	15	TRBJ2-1	TGTGCCAGCAGTGAACGAGGCGGGAGGACGGGTGAGCAGTTCTTC	CASSERGGRTGEQFF
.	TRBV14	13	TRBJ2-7	TGTGCCAGCAGCCAAGAATTTGCGATAGTCAAGTACTTC	CASSQEFAIVKYF
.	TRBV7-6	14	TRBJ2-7	TGTGCCAGCAGCCGCGGAAGGGGCAGGTACGAGCAGTACTTC	CASSRGRGRYEQYF
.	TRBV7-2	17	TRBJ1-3	TGTGCCAGCAGCTTCCAACGGGGGGGCGGAGGTGGAAACACCATATATTTT	CASSFQRGGGGGNTIYF
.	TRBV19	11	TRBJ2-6	TGTGCCACCACTGGGGCCAACGTCCTGACTTTC	CATTGANVLTF
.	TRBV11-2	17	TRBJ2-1	TGTGCCAGCAGCTTAGTGGGCCTAGCGTCGGCCGAAAGTGAGCAGTTCTTC	CASSLVGLASAESEQFF
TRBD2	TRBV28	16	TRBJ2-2	TGTGCCAGCATCACACCGGGACTAGCGGCGACCGGGGAGCTGTTTTTT	CASITPGLAATGELFF
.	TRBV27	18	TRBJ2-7	TGTGCCAGCAGTTTGGAATACGCCGCTGGACAGCCGGGCTACGAGCAGTACTTC	CASSLEYAAGQPGYEQYF
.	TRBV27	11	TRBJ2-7	TGTGCCAGCAGTTTAACGGGGGTGTGGTACTTC	CASSLTGVWYF
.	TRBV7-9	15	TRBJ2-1	TGTGCCAGCAGCTCCCAAGGCAGGGGTAAAAATGAGCAGTTCTTC	CASSSQGRGKNEQFF
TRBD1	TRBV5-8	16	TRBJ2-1	TGTGCCAGCAGCCAGTTCCGGGACAGGGGAGTTGATGAGCAGTTCTTC	CASSQFRDRGVDEQFF
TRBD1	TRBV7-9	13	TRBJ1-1	TGTGCCAGCAGCACACAGGGGGCGGGGGGAGCTTTCTTT	CASSTQGAGGAFF
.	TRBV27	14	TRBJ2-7	TGTGCCAGCAGTTTAACGGGTAGCCGGTACGAGCAGTACTTC	CASSLTGSRYEQYF
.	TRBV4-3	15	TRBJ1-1	TGCGCCAGCAGCCAAGATGCGGGGCGGACCACTGAAGCTTTCTTT	CASSQDAGRTTEAFF
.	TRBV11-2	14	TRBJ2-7	TGTGCCAGCAGCCCCTTCGTGGGAGCAGACGAGCAGTACTTC	CASSPFVGADEQYF
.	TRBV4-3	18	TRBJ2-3	TGCGCCAGCAGCCAAGATTTTGTTCAGTACAGCAGCACAGATACGCAGTATTTT	CASSQDFVQYSSTDTQYF
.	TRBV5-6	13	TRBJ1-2	TGTGCCAGCAGCTTGGACAGAAGTAATGGCTACACCTTC	CASSLDRSNGYTF
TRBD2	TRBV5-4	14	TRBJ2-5	TGTGCCAGCAGCAATATTGGGACTAGCGAGCCCCAGTACTTC	CASSNIGTSEPQYF
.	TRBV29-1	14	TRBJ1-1	TGCAGCGTTCGGGGAAACACGGGGAACACTGAAGCTTTCTTT	CSVRGNTGNTEAFF
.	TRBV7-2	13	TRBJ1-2	TGTGCCAGCAGCTTAGCGGTAGACAATGGCTACACCTTC	CASSLAVDNGYTF
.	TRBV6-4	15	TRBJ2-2	TGTGCCAGCAGTCCCGCGGCGGGTGGGACCGGGGAGCTGTTTTTT	CASSPAAGGTGELFF
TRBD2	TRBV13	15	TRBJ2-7	TGTGCCAGCAGCTTAGGGACTAGCGGTCCTTACGAGCAGTACTTC	CASSLGTSGPYEQYF
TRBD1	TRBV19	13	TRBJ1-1	TGTGCCAGTAGCATGGGACAGAGAGCTGAAGCTTTCTTT	CASSMGQRAEAFF
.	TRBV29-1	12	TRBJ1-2	TGCAGCGTTTGGGACTACTCGTATGGCTACACCTTC	CSVWDYSYGYTF
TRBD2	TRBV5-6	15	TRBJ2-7	TGTGCCAGCAGCTTAGGGGGACTAGCGTCCTACGAGCAGTACTTC	CASSLGGLASYEQYF
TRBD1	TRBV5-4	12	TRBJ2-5	TGTGCCAGCAGCCCGACAGGGGAGACCCAGTACTTC	CASSPTGETQYF
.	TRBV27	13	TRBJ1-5	TGTGCCAGCAGTCCACTTGTGAATCAGCCCCAGCATTTT	CASSPLVNQPQHF
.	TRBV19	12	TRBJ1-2	TGTGCCAGTAGTAACAGGGATCGTGGCTACACCTTC	CASSNRDRGYTF
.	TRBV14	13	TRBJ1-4	TGTGCCAGCAGCCAAGCCTTGGGCGAAAAACTGTTTTTT	CASSQALGEKLFF
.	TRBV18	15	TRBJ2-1	TGTGCCAGCTCACCAGGTAGGAGCTCCTACAATGAGCAGTTCTTC	CASSPGRSSYNEQFF
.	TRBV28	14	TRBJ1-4	TGTGCCAGCGCGCAGGGTGGCACTAATGAAAAACTGTTTTTT	CASAQGGTNEKLFF
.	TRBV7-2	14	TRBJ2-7	TGTGCCAGCAGCTTAGAGTCCTATTACCACGAGCAGTACTTC	CASSLESYYHEQYF
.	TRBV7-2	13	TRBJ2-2	TGTGCCGCAGCGGAAACGAACACCGGGGAGCTGTTTTTT	CAAAETNTGELFF
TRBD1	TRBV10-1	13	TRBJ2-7	TGCGCCAGCAGCCAAACAGGGGACTACGAGCAGTACTTC	CASSQTGDYEQYF
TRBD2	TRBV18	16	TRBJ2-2	TGTGCCAGCTCACCCGGACTAGCGGGAGAGGCCGGGGAGCTGTTTTTT	CASSPGLAGEAGELFF